The rows below give T cell receptor beta chains drawn from one sample of a study of T-cell reconstitution after alpha-beta-depleted transplantation in children. TCRdb itself ran the PCR reads through MiXCR, one entry per CDR3 protein. The data show 250,000 to 300,000 distinct CDR3 sequences, 10% seen once. Specimen: PBMCs, collected before TCRalphabeta/CD19-depleted stem cell transplant. The origin of the receptors is a boy younger than two with acute myeloid leukemia, due to receive a stem cell transplant. The CDR3 runs from the conserved cysteine through the conserved F or W. A D gene is named only where the DNA matches it firmly. Some rows have no size entry. The others give once, few or many, or a class for an expanded clone.

-,TRBV7-2,-,TRBJ2-7,CASSWTSGTGIYEQYF,TGTGCCAGCAGCTGGACTAGTGGGACAGGTATCTACGAGCAGTACTTC
TRBD2,TRBV12-3/TRBV12-4,many,TRBJ2-1,CASSLAGLAGGFYNEQFF,TGTGCCAGCAGTTTAGCGGGACTAGCGGGGGGTTTCTACAATGAGCAGTTCTTC
-,TRBV5-1,many,TRBJ2-6,CASSLEEGLLGANVLTF,TGCGCCAGCAGCTTGGAAGAGGGTCTCCTCGGGGCCAACGTCCTGACTTTC
-,TRBV6-5,many,TRBJ2-2,CASSLLQQTGELFF,TGTGCCAGCAGTTTACTCCAGCAGACCGGGGAGCTGTTTTTT
-,TRBV28,-,TRBJ2-5,CASNGIEETQYF,TGTGCCAGCAACGGGATTGAAGAGACCCAGTACTTC
-,TRBV7-2,-,TRBJ1-3,CASSERVGTGNTIYF,TGTGCCAGCAGCGAAAGGGTCGGAACTGGAAACACCATATATTTT
TRBD1,TRBV5-1,few,TRBJ1-3,CASSLARDRGTAIYF,TGCGCCAGCAGCTTGGCCCGGGACAGGGGAACCGCCATATATTTT
-,TRBV7-9,many,TRBJ2-7,CASRSRDITYEQYF,TGTGCCAGCAGATCTCGGGACATAACCTACGAGCAGTACTTC
TRBD1,TRBV28,many,TRBJ1-3,CASSRTGSGNTIYF,TGTGCCAGCAGTCGGACAGGCTCAGGAAACACCATATATTTT
-,TRBV27,many,TRBJ2-2,CASSLWVDGSPNTGELFF,TGTGCCAGCAGTTTATGGGTGGACGGCTCACCGAACACCGGGGAGCTGTTTTTT
-,TRBV12-3/TRBV12-4,many,TRBJ2-5,CASSDRSTVQETQYF,TGTGCCAGCAGCGACCGATCGACAGTCCAAGAGACCCAGTACTTC
-,TRBV5-5,many,TRBJ2-7,CASSLYREFPYEQYF,TGTGCCAGCAGCTTGTACCGGGAGTTCCCCTACGAGCAGTACTTC
-,TRBV5-1,-,TRBJ2-7,CASSPRAQGGHEQYF,TGCGCCAGCTCCCCCCGGGCACAGGGCGGGCACGAGCAGTACTTC
TRBD1,TRBV4-3,many,TRBJ2-5,CASSHVPGQGAFGETQYF,TGCGCCAGCAGCCATGTTCCGGGACAGGGGGCCTTCGGCGAGACCCAGTACTTC
-,TRBV3-1,many,TRBJ2-7,CASSPGVGYEQYF,TGTGCCAGCAGCCCAGGGGTCGGCTACGAGCAGTACTTC
TRBD1,TRBV20-1,many,TRBJ1-2,CSARDGTGNYGYTF,TGCAGTGCTAGAGATGGGACAGGAAACTATGGCTACACCTTC
-,TRBV6-5,few,TRBJ1-1,CASRAGRKAFF,TGTGCCAGCAGGGCCGGCCGGAAAGCTTTCTTT
TRBD1,TRBV28,many,TRBJ1-2,CASSLDRGGNTF,TGTGCCAGCAGCCTTGACAGGGGAGGCAACACCTTC
-,TRBV12-3/TRBV12-4,many,TRBJ2-3,CASTPVSTDTQYF,TGTGCCAGCACCCCTGTGAGCACAGATACGCAGTATTTT
-,TRBV9,many,TRBJ2-7,CASSVNSFSYEQYF,TGTGCCAGCAGCGTTAACAGTTTTTCCTACGAGCAGTACTTC
TRBD1,TRBV28,few,TRBJ2-3,CASSLFWQGAPTDTQYF,TGTGCCAGCAGTTTATTCTGGCAGGGGGCGCCCACAGATACGCAGTATTTT
-,TRBV20-1,many,TRBJ2-3,CSARKVGTDTQYF,TGCAGTGCTAGAAAGGTCGGCACAGATACGCAGTATTTT
TRBD1,TRBV20-1,many,TRBJ2-4,CSGAQGALDIQYF,TGCAGTGGCGCTCAGGGGGCTCTGGACATTCAGTACTTC
-,TRBV12-3/TRBV12-4,many,TRBJ2-2,CASSLVGAHTGELFF,TGTGCCAGCAGTTTAGTGGGGGCCCACACCGGGGAGCTGTTTTTT
TRBD1,TRBV11-3,many,TRBJ2-1,CASSGRQGLYNEQFF,TGTGCCAGCAGCGGGAGACAGGGTCTCTACAATGAGCAGTTCTTC
-,TRBV12-3/TRBV12-4,many,TRBJ2-2,CASSLLAGYTGELFF,TGTGCCAGCAGTCTTTTGGCTGGTTACACCGGGGAGCTGTTTTTT
-,TRBV27,many,TRBJ2-1,CASMQNLRGEQFF,TGTGCCAGCATGCAAAACCTCCGGGGTGAGCAGTTCTTC
TRBD2,TRBV4-2,many,TRBJ2-4,CASSQDSGLAGVGKNIQYF,TGTGCCAGCAGCCAAGATTCGGGACTAGCGGGAGTAGGCAAAAACATTCAGTACTTC
-,TRBV5-1,many,TRBJ2-5,CASSQPSGTRETQYF,TGCGCCAGCAGCCAACCTTCCGGGACAAGAGAGACCCAGTACTTC
TRBD2,TRBV3-1,many,TRBJ2-3,CASSQPTSGTAPRTDTQYF,TGTGCCAGCAGCCAACCAACTAGCGGGACTGCACCTCGCACAGATACGCAGTATTTT